The 22 T cell receptor beta chains given below trace back to one sample, sequenced in a study of T cell responses to AZD1222 COVID-19 vaccine. Method: immunoSEQ multiplex PCR; TCRdb's copy keeps in-frame clones and lacks some. This repertoire shows around 120,000 clones, 92% found once; its top ten account for 14%. The sample consisted of peripheral blood, taken on day 0 of AZD1222 vaccination. These receptor sequences come from an adult in good health.

The genes are TRBV7-9 and TRBJ2-3, with D uncertain. Germline V gives CDR1 SEHNR, CDR2 FQNEAQ (reference sequence). V lost 1 base and J lost 4, with 15 bases in between. CDR3 length equals 16 residues. The CDR3 nucleotides are TGTGCCAGCAGCTTAGGAGATCCCGGACCCGCAGATACGCAGTATTTT. Amino acids: CASSLGDPGPADTQYF.

The chain carries TRBV7-2 and TRBJ2-7; no clear D. Deletions cut 4 bases from V and 0 bases from J, with 7 bases between. This CDR3 is built from 13 residues. In germline, CDR1 is SGHTA, CDR2 FQGNSA. CDR3 bases: TGTGCCAGCAGCTCCCAGGTCTCCTACGAGCAGTACTTC. Its protein product is CASSSQVSYEQYF.

This sequence joins TRBV5-1 and TRBJ1-6, with a possible D match to TRBD1 (6 bases). The V end was cut by 0 bases, the J end by 3 bases, with 10 bases between. Germline CDR1 and CDR2: SGHRS and YFSETQ. CDR3 length: 16 amino acids. The CDR3 loop reads CASSLVTGSYNSPLHF. The CDR3 region has the DNA TGCGCCAGCAGCTTGGTTACAGGGAGCTATAATTCACCCCTCCACTTT.

The V gene is TRBV30, the J gene TRBJ2-1; D not certain. The germline CDR1 and CDR2 sequences are GTSNPN and SVGIG (reference sequence). V was shortened by 2 bases and J by 0 bases, with 11 bases between the two germline ends. This CDR3 is built from 15 residues. CDR3 loop: CAWSIGLPSYNEQFF. DNA for the CDR3: TGTGCCTGGAGTATCGGCCTGCCCTCCTACAATGAGCAGTTCTTC.

Regarding this clone: No DNA is shown, since the ends of the CDR3 on it are uncertain; the CDR3 is the one TCRdb lists. The chain is built from TRBV30 and TRBJ1-2; no check of the table's D call, TRBD1, against the DNA was made. The CDR3 is made up of 12 amino acids, end residues included. Germline V gene lookup returns CDR1 GTSNPN and CDR2 SVGIG (reference sequence). Here the CDR3 reads CAWGAGTEKITF.

This rearrangement joins TRBV6-5 to TRBJ2-2, with 8 bases lining up with TRBD1. This CDR3 is 15 amino acids long. Germline CDR1 and CDR2: MNHEY and SVGAGI. J gave up 8 bases and V 8 bases, and 13 bases lay outside the gene matches. The CDR3 region has the DNA TGTGCCAGCGAAAGGGTCAGGGGGCTGACGGGGGAGCTGTTTTTT. This gives the protein CASERVRGLTGELFF.

This clone was seen just once. This chain connects TRBV28 to TRBJ1-5; no firm D call. Germline CDR1 is MDHEN and CDR2 is SYDVKM. The CDR3 has 11 amino acids. V lost 2 bases and J 4 bases, leaving 0 bases between the germline ends. The CDR3 DNA reads TGTGCCAGCAGTTTAAATCAGCCCCAGCATTTT. This translates into CASSLNQPQHF.

This sequence joins TRBV7-8 and TRBJ1-2; 7 positions match TRBD1. With V trimmed by 4 bases and J by 7 bases, 6 bases remained unmatched. This CDR3 has 13 amino acids. Germline CDR1 reads SGHVS; CDR2 reads FQNEAQ. CDR3 DNA: TGTGCCAGCAGCTCGGAGGGGGCGAGTGGCTACACCTTC. Translation: CASSSEGASGYTF.

The chain uses TRBV7-2 and TRBJ2-7, with D perhaps TRBD2 (6 bases). The V and J ends lost 6 bases and 3 bases respectively, with 12 bases between them. The CDR3 runs 13 residues. Germline lookup yields CDR1 SGHTA and CDR2 FQGNSA. The CDR3 reads CASRVGGIYEQYF. CDR3 bases: TGTGCCAGCAGGGTTGGGGGGATCTACGAGCAGTACTTC.

The chain has TRBV21-1 and TRBJ1-1. TRBV21-1 is a documented pseudogene. The CDR3 is 16 amino acids. CDR3 sequence reads: CASSKAGRGGFTEAFF. Written as DNA, the CDR3 is TGTGCCAGCAGCAAAGCGGGCAGGGGAGGCTTCACTGAAGCTTTCTTT.

This clone was seen only once. The rearrangement uses TRBV7-6 and TRBJ2-1; TRBD2 matches 11 bases. The germline gives CDR1 SGHVS, CDR2 FNYEAQ. The V segment lost 1 base and the J segment 2 bases; nucleotides outside the gene matches: 7. The CDR3 has 18 residues. In nucleotides, the CDR3 is TGTGCCAGCAGCTTAGAGGCTAGCGGGAGGACCGCCTACAATGAGCAGTTCTTC. As protein: CASSLEASGRTAYNEQFF.

V and J are TRBV19 and TRBJ1-2; D not resolved. V dropped 7 bases and J dropped 4 bases, with 10 bases sitting between them. This CDR3 is 12 amino acids long. Germline V lookup: CDR1 LNHDA, CDR2 SQIVND (reference sequence). CDR3 bases: TGTGCCAGTAAACACAGTTTCTATGGCTACACCTTC. Translation gives CASKHSFYGYTF. Based on the CDR3 plus reference TRBV19 and TRBJ1-2, the full variable domain is DGGITQSPKYLFRKEGQNVTLSCEQNLNHDAMYWYRQDPGQGLRLIYYSQIVNDFQKGDIAEGYSVSREKKESFPLTVTSAQKNPTAFYLCASKHSFYGYTFGSGTRLTVV.

The chain links TRBV7-9 to TRBJ2-2; no clear D. The V gene's germline CDR1 is SEHNR and CDR2 FQNEAQ (reference sequence). The CDR3 totals 14 residues. Trimming removed 3 bases at V and 0 bases at J, with 5 bases between. The CDR3 DNA is TGTGCCAGCAGCTTGAACACGAACACCGGGGAGCTGTTTTTT. Translated: CASSLNTNTGELFF.

The CDR3 loop is CASSSTLDRANTEAFF. In nucleotides, the CDR3 is TGTGCCAGCAGCTCCACCCTGGACAGGGCGAACACTGAAGCTTTCTTT. The chain is built from TRBV5-5 and TRBJ1-1; 8 nucleotides align to TRBD1. The V segment lost 3 bases and the J segment 1 base; nucleotides outside the gene matches: 8. Looked up from germline, CDR1 is SGHKS and CDR2 is YYEKEE (reference sequence). The CDR3 consists of 16 residues.

CDR3 in amino acids: CASSEGTFGSPLHF. The DNA of the CDR3 is TGTGCCAGCAGTGAAGGGACCTTCGGATCACCCCTCCACTTT. This chain uses TRBV6-4 with TRBJ1-6, with D possibly TRBD1 on 5 matching bases. Trimming stripped 3 bases from V and 10 bases from J, with 13 bases between. The CDR3 is 14 residues long. Per the germline V gene, CDR1 is MRHNA and CDR2 is SNTAGT.

In this sample, this clone turned up a few times. The chain carries TRBV28 and TRBJ1-1, with 7 bases lining up with TRBD1. J gave up 7 bases and V 5 bases, and 7 bases lay outside the gene matches. The CDR3 spans 13 residues. CDR1 and CDR2 from the germline V gene are MDHEN and SYDVKM. The CDR3 nucleotides read TGTGCCAGCAGTATCTCAGGGGGACATGAAGCTTTCTTT. It translates to CASSISGGHEAFF.

The chain is built from TRBV29-1 and TRBJ1-1, with D uncertain. This CDR3 contains 14 residues. Germline CDR1 and CDR2: SQVTM and ANQGSEA. The ends were cut back, 6 bases at V and 1 base at J, with 15 bases in the middle. The CDR3 sequence: CSVRLASQNTEAFF. CDR3 nucleotides: TGCAGCGTCCGGCTGGCATCCCAGAACACTGAAGCTTTCTTT.

V usage is TRBV2 and J usage is TRBJ2-1; 11 positions agree with TRBD2. This CDR3 is 13 amino acids long. V trimming: 8 bases; J trimming: 6 bases; junction bases outside the gene matches: 3. Germline V gives CDR1 SNHLY, CDR2 FYNNEI. The CDR3: CASVAGGPNEQFF. For the CDR3, the DNA is TGTGCCAGCGTAGCGGGGGGGCCCAATGAGCAGTTCTTC.

V usage is TRBV11-2 and J usage is TRBJ1-5; TRBD1 is a possible D gene (6 bases). V was cut by 0 bases and J by 4 bases, with 13 bases left in between. CDR3 length equals 16 residues. Germline V CDR1 and CDR2: SGHAT, FQNNGV. CDR3 nucleotides: TGTGCCAGCAGCTTAGAAGCAGGGGTTAGAAATCAGCCCCAGCATTTT. Translation gives CASSLEAGVRNQPQHF.

This clone was detected once. The chain couples TRBV2 to TRBJ1-1, with no clear D. This CDR3 contains 12 residues. The V gene lost 7 bases and the J gene lost 1 base, with 7 bases spanning the gap. Germline V gives CDR1 SNHLY, CDR2 FYNNEI. The CDR3: CASIRGNTEAFF. The CDR3 DNA reads as TGTGCCAGCATTCGAGGGAACACTGAAGCTTTCTTT.

V gene TRBV6-6 combines with J gene TRBJ1-2, with D hard to call. The CDR3 runs to 14 residues. Germline V gene data show CDR1 as MNHNY and CDR2 as SVGAGI (reference sequence). The germline V and J ends were trimmed by 4 bases and 2 bases, with 11 bases remaining between them. The CDR3 sequence is CASSFGQSNYGYTF. CDR3 in DNA: TGTGCCAGCAGTTTTGGGCAGTCCAACTATGGCTACACCTTC.

The CDR3 DNA is TGTGCCAGTAGTAAGAAGGCTTCGGCAGACTATGGCTACACCTTC. This codes for CASSKKASADYGYTF. The rearrangement joins TRBV19 to TRBJ1-2; D unclear. The germline gives CDR1 LNHDA, CDR2 SQIVND (reference sequence). Trimming took off 4 bases at V and 3 bases at J, with 15 bases between the two ends. The CDR3 contains 15 residues.